This T cell receptor beta chain was recovered during a study of blood T cell repertoires in COVID-19. As for the study in general: Donors in the United States, Italy and Spain gave samples during acute or convalescent COVID-19. T cells, B-cell-depleted T cells, or PBMCs provided the cDNA or gDNA that served as material.

The authors' processing: Estimation of nucleated cell counts was performed using reference gene primer amplification. Here immunoSEQ multiplex PCR was the method, and the copy in TCRdb shows in-frame clones only, minus some. V and J calls and clone size are given by that table; D and trimming were obtained from the DNA. The data hold roughly 120,000 clones, with roughly 80% observed a single time. The CDR3 is 14 residues long. Germline V gene data show CDR1 as LGHDT and CDR2 as YNNKEL (reference sequence). V was clipped by 10 bases and J by 6 bases, with 18 bases between them. J is TRBJ2-2 and V is TRBV3-1 (or the pseudogene TRBV3-2), with D perhaps TRBD1 (6 bases). The clonotype was recovered from a woman aged 55-69 years with acute or convalescent COVID-19. The sequenced material came from peripheral blood. CDR3 residues: CATRVGTYPGELFF. The CDR3 DNA is TGTGCCACCAGGGTCGGGACATACCCCGGGGAGCTGTTTTTT.